These 18 T cell receptor beta chains share one sample of origin, sequenced in a study of post-analysis software for immune sequencing data. The study, taken as a whole, reports: Five or six TRBV segments, TRBV5-6, TRBV5-1 and TRBV20-1 among them, were found more frequent in patients than controls.

No cognate antigen is known for these TCRs. Tagging with unique molecular identifiers was a feature of the TCR beta cDNA libraries. Using its own MiXCR run on the PCR reads, TCRdb lists one record per CDR3 protein. The data contain about 820,000 distinct CDR3 sequences, roughly half of them seen just once; the ten biggest clones take up 4.6%. Specimen: blood. The receptors come from a girl between 5 and 17 years old with multiple sclerosis.

This clonotype was observed a few times. J is TRBJ1-2 and V is TRBV5-5; perhaps TRBD1 as D (5 bases). Trimming left V 6 bases short and J 4 bases short, with 13 bases between. The V gene's germline CDR1 is SGHKS and CDR2 YYEKEE (reference sequence). CDR3 size: 13 residues. For the CDR3, the DNA is TGTGCCAGCACGACGGGGGGACTCTATGGCTACACCTTC. Its translation: CASTTGGLYGYTF.

V gene TRBV20-1 combines with J gene TRBJ1-1; D is ambiguous. Trimming removed 0 bases at V and 9 bases at J, with 8 bases between. Germline V gives CDR1 DFQATT, CDR2 SNEGSKA (reference sequence). The CDR3 has 11 residues. CDR3 amino acids: CSARDPEKAFF. The CDR3, as DNA: TGCAGTGCTAGAGATCCCGAGAAAGCTTTCTTT.

The chain is built from TRBV3-1 and TRBJ2-1; D is ambiguous. The length of the CDR3 is 14 residues. Germline V gene data show CDR1 as LGHDT and CDR2 as YNNKEL (reference sequence). V lost 0 bases and J lost 4, with 7 bases in between. The CDR3 DNA is TGTGCCAGCAGCCAAGAGATCAGATACAATGAGCAGTTCTTC. Its protein product is CASSQEIRYNEQFF.

V gene TRBV9 combines with J gene TRBJ2-4; D possibly corresponds to TRBD1 (5 bases). The DNA end lines up better with TRBJ2-7; the J call may be wrong. Germline values: CDR1 SGDLS, CDR2 YYNGEE. This CDR3 spans 14 amino acids. The CDR3 is CASSLGADTYEQYF. CDR3 bases: TGTGCCAGCAGCCTAGGGGCAGACACCTACGAGCAGTACTTC.

CDR3 coding DNA: TGCGCCAGCAGCTTGGATCCAGCGGGGGACACCACAGATACGCAGTATTTT. It codes for CASSLDPAGDTTDTQYF. V usage is TRBV5-1 and J usage is TRBJ2-3; 8 bases match TRBD2. CDR1 is SGHRS and CDR2 is YFSETQ in the germline V gene. V dropped 0 bases and J dropped 2; count of bases not matched to a gene: 8. This CDR3 contains 17 residues.

V usage is TRBV7-9 and J usage is TRBJ1-5; D unresolved. V lost 5 bases to trimming and J lost 2 bases, with 13 bases between them. This CDR3 has 15 residues. Germline assignment: CDR1 SEHNR and CDR2 FQNEAQ (reference sequence). CDR3 amino acids: CASSGPTAGNQPQHF. The CDR3 nucleotides read TGTGCCAGCAGCGGACCCACGGCGGGCAATCAGCCCCAGCATTTT. The full variable domain, with the rest looked up from reference TRBV7-9 and TRBJ1-5, is DTGVSQNPRHKITKRGQNVTFRCDPISEHNRLYWYRQTLGQGPEFLTYFQNEAQLEKSRLLSDRFSAERPKGSFSTLEIQRTEQGDSAMYLCASSGPTAGNQPQHFGDGTRLSIL.

V gene TRBV7-8 combines with J gene TRBJ1-2; D might be TRBD1 (6 bases). The CDR3 consists of 16 residues. Trimming pared 6 bases from V and 2 bases from J, leaving 19 bases between. CDR1 and CDR2 (germline): SGHVS, FQNEAQ. The CDR3 loop is CASSPTGQGLNYGYTF. CDR3 coding DNA: TGTGCCAGCAGTCCCACGGGGCAGGGGCTAAACTATGGCTACACCTTC.

The chain recombines TRBV4-2 with TRBJ2-7; weak D call: TRBD1 (6 bases). The CDR3 has 15 residues. CDR1 LGHNA and CDR2 YNFKEQ come from the germline V gene. Trimming pared 0 bases from V and 0 bases from J, leaving 9 bases between. The CDR3 DNA reads as TGTGCCAGCAGCCAAGAAACAGGGAGCTCCTACGAGCAGTACTTC. It is translated as CASSQETGSSYEQYF.

The chain couples TRBV14 to TRBJ1-6; D gene unclear. The CDR3 covers 17 residues. Trimming removed 4 bases from V and 2 bases from J, with 15 bases in between. Germline V gene data show CDR1 as SGHDN and CDR2 as FVKESK. The CDR3 sequence: CASSPIGEGAYNSPLHF. DNA of the CDR3: TGTGCCAGCAGCCCAATCGGAGAGGGCGCCTATAATTCACCCCTCCACTTT.

This sequence joins TRBV5-1 and TRBJ1-2; D is undetermined. Trimming shortened V by 2 bases and J by 8 bases, and 10 bases separated the two germline ends. The length of the CDR3 is 12 residues. Germline assignment: CDR1 SGHRS and CDR2 YFSETQ. The CDR3 coding sequence is TGCGCCAGCAGCTTTGGGCCAAACGGCTACACCTTC. Translating it yields CASSFGPNGYTF.

CDR3 in amino acids: CASSPGGVGAYSYEQYF. CDR3 nucleotide sequence: TGTGCCAGCAGCCCCGGAGGTGTAGGGGCGTACTCTTACGAGCAGTACTTC. V is TRBV5-6 and J is TRBJ2-7; either TRBD1 or TRBD2 may supply D (5 bases each). The CDR3 length is 17 residues. V was clipped by 4 bases and J by 4 bases, with 24 bases between them. Germline V gives CDR1 SGHDT, CDR2 YYEEEE.

The chain combines TRBV27 with TRBJ2-7; D is undetermined. CDR3 size: 13 residues. Trimming took off 6 bases at V and 0 bases at J, with 9 bases between the two ends. Germline CDR1 reads MNHEY; CDR2 reads SMNVEV (reference sequence). The CDR3 DNA sequence: TGTGCCAGCAGGCCGGGTAGCTCCTACGAGCAGTACTTC. Translated, it gives CASRPGSSYEQYF.

The gene calls are TRBV29-1 and TRBJ2-5, with 7 positions matching TRBD2. Germline lookup yields CDR1 SQVTM and CDR2 ANQGSEA. This CDR3 contains 14 residues. After removal of 7 bases from V and 2 bases from J, the junction contained 10 bases not matched to a gene. CDR3 nucleotides: TGCAGCGCGTACAGCGGGACTATTCAAGAGACCCAGTACTTC. Translated: CSAYSGTIQETQYF.

The chain recombines TRBV5-1 with TRBJ1-2, with 7 bases fitting TRBD1. V lost 0 bases to trimming and J lost 4 bases; unmatched junction nucleotides: 12. The V gene's germline CDR1 is SGHRS and CDR2 YFSETQ. This CDR3 spans 17 amino acids. This CDR3 reads CASSLALGQDEVYGYTF. CDR3 nucleotide sequence: TGCGCCAGCAGCTTGGCCCTAGGACAGGACGAGGTCTATGGCTACACCTTC.

J is TRBJ1-2 and V is TRBV29-1; 7 positions agree with TRBD1. The CDR3 totals 15 residues. Trimming cost V 2 bases and J 4 bases; bases outside gene matches: 10. CDR1 and CDR2 from the germline V gene are SQVTM and ANQGSEA. The CDR3, as DNA: TGCAGCGTTGAATTTGGGGGACAGAGGACCTATGGCTACACCTTC. Its translation is CSVEFGGQRTYGYTF.

The chain carries TRBV20-1 and TRBJ2-3, with D perhaps given as TRBD1 or TRBD2 (6 bases each). Between the trimmed V and J ends, which lost 6 bases and 3 bases, there was a span of 25 bases. The CDR3 has 17 amino acids. CDR1 and CDR2 (germline): DFQATT, SNEGSKA (reference sequence). The CDR3 is CSARTDSGFVPTDTQYF. In DNA form, the CDR3 reads TGCAGTGCAAGGACAGATAGCGGCTTCGTCCCGACAGATACGCAGTATTTT.

The chain employs TRBV2 and TRBJ2-3; D is perhaps TRBD1 (5 bases). The CDR3 sequence is 13 residues long. Germline assignment: CDR1 SNHLY and CDR2 FYNNEI. V lost 7 bases and J 2 bases, leaving 10 bases between the germline ends. This CDR3 is CASTRQYTDTQYF. The CDR3 DNA reads as TGTGCCAGCACGAGACAGTACACAGATACGCAGTATTTT.

This chain links TRBV18 with TRBJ2-3, with 10 positions matching TRBD2. Germline V gene lookup returns CDR1 KGHSH and CDR2 LQKENI. V lost 1 base, J lost 4 bases, and 8 bases stayed unmatched. The CDR3 contains 17 residues. The CDR3 loop reads CASSPRLAGGHADTQYF. The CDR3 nucleotides are TGTGCCAGCTCACCACGATTAGCGGGGGGCCACGCAGATACGCAGTATTTT.